What follows are 19 T cell receptor beta chains derived from one specimen sequenced in a study of patients and donors after allogeneic stem cell transplantation. One entry per CDR3 protein, called by TCRdb with MiXCR from the RT-PCR reads. This table holds 150,000 or so distinct CDR3 sequences, approximately 24% found once. Sequencing used blood, either unsorted or a sorted T cell fraction (not recorded which). The receptor set was obtained from a human donor who was either an allogeneic HSCT recipient or a stem cell or donor lymphocyte infusion donor (not recorded which). It is not recorded whose cells these are; they may come from a transplant donor.

The chain carries TRBV3-1 and TRBJ1-6; D call uncertain. Deletions cut 1 base from V and 10 bases from J, with 17 bases between. The CDR3 is 16 amino acids. Germline CDR1 reads LGHDT; CDR2 reads YNNKEL (reference sequence). CDR3 in amino acids: CASSQGAAVKWSPLHF. The CDR3 nucleotides are TGTGCCAGCAGCCAAGGTGCGGCGGTAAAGTGGTCACCCCTCCACTTT.

This chain uses TRBV4-1 with TRBJ1-6; 7 bases match TRBD1. Losses at the gene ends were 4 bases for V and 7 bases for J; bases not matched to a gene: 10. The CDR3 runs 16 residues. CDR1 MGHRA and CDR2 YSYEKL come from the germline V gene. Here the CDR3 reads CASSPGEGAVNSPLHF. The CDR3 DNA sequence: TGCGCCAGCAGCCCCGGGGAGGGGGCCGTAAATTCACCCCTCCACTTT.

About this clonotype itself: Mismatch with germline at one junction end may stem from a read error. The rearrangement links TRBV25-1 to TRBJ1-3; D is perhaps TRBD1 (6 bases). CDR3 length: 12 amino acids. Germline loops: CDR1 MGHDK, CDR2 SYGVNS. The CDR3 DNA reads TGTGCCACCGCAGGGGAAGGAAACACTATATATTTT. This gives the protein CATAGEGNTIYF.

This chain links TRBV12-3 or TRBV12-4 with TRBJ2-1; D is perhaps TRBD1 (6 bases). This CDR3 is 14 amino acids long. Trimming took 5 bases from V and 8 from J, leaving 16 bases between them. The CDR3 DNA reads as TGTGCCAGCAGTCCCTACCAGACAGGTTATGAGCAGTTCTTC. Amino acid sequence: CASSPYQTGYEQFF.

The J gene is TRBJ1-2, the V gene TRBV5-1; D is uncertain. Trimming took off 4 bases at V and 6 bases at J, with 16 bases between the two ends. The CDR3 totals 14 residues. The germline V gene has CDR1 SGHRS and CDR2 YFSETQ. The CDR3 nucleotides are TGCGCCAGCAGCATCCCGGGCCCCCCAGATGGCTACACCTTC. Translation: CASSIPGPPDGYTF.

This clonotype has a handful of counts. CDR3 amino acids: CASSADTNTEAFF. The CDR3 nucleotides read TGTGCCAGCAGTGCGGACACGAACACTGAAGCTTTCTTT. The rearrangement uses TRBV12-3 or TRBV12-4 and TRBJ1-1; possibly TRBD1 for D (5 bases). Trimming stripped 5 bases from V and 1 base from J, with 8 bases between. This CDR3 comprises 13 residues.

The rearrangement uses TRBV7-2 and TRBJ2-5; 8 nucleotides agree with TRBD2. J was trimmed by 4 bases and V by 5 bases; bases with no gene match: 6. This CDR3 is built from 14 residues. Germline V lookup: CDR1 SGHTA, CDR2 FQGNSA. As DNA, the CDR3 is TGTGCCAGCAGCCCCGGACTAGCCTCAGAGACCCAGTACTTC. Translated, it gives CASSPGLASETQYF.

The V gene is TRBV7-2, the J gene TRBJ2-2, with D tentatively TRBD2 (5 bases). V shed 1 base and J shed 4 bases, with 13 bases lying between them. Germline CDR1 is SGHTA and CDR2 is FQGNSA. The CDR3 covers 16 residues. The CDR3 DNA is TGTGCCAGCAGCTTAGATAGCGTGAGGGCCACCGGGGAGCTGTTTTTT. Translation gives CASSLDSVRATGELFF.

This chain links TRBV20-1 with TRBJ2-1, with TRBD2 as a possible D gene (6 bases). Germline V gene lookup returns CDR1 DFQATT and CDR2 SNEGSKA (reference sequence). This CDR3 spans 15 amino acids. The germline V and J ends were trimmed by 4 bases and 2 bases, with 15 bases remaining between them. The CDR3 DNA reads as TGCAGTGCTACCTCCGGGACTGGCACCTACAATGAGCAGTTCTTC. Protein product: CSATSGTGTYNEQFF.

This clonotype has a handful of counts. This chain connects TRBV30 to TRBJ2-1; 7 bases align to TRBD1. The V and J ends lost 3 bases and 0 bases, in that order; junction bases with no gene match: 5. Germline V gene lookup returns CDR1 GTSNPN and CDR2 SVGIG (reference sequence). The CDR3 spans 15 residues. CDR3: CAWSLGQVSYNEQFF. The CDR3 coding sequence is TGTGCCTGGAGCCTCGGACAGGTCTCCTACAATGAGCAGTTCTTC.

The gene calls are TRBV5-1 and TRBJ2-5; the D is unclear. The germline CDR1 and CDR2 sequences are SGHRS and YFSETQ. The V gene lost 0 bases and the J gene lost 6 bases, with 12 bases spanning the gap. CDR3 length equals 14 residues. CDR3 coding DNA: TGCGCCAGCAGCTTGGATGTGCCCAGCCAGACCCAGTACTTC. The encoded protein is CASSLDVPSQTQYF.

The chain employs TRBV20-1 and TRBJ2-1; 10 bases align to TRBD2. CDR1 is DFQATT, CDR2 SNEGSKA, per germline (reference sequence). After removal of 5 bases from V and 5 bases from J, the junction contained 6 bases not matched to a gene. The CDR3 length is 14 residues. The chain's CDR3 is CSAYLAGVHNEQFF. DNA of the CDR3: TGCAGTGCTTATCTAGCGGGGGTCCACAATGAGCAGTTCTTC.

The V gene is TRBV4-1, the J gene TRBJ2-1; D gene unclear. Germline values: CDR1 MGHRA, CDR2 YSYEKL. There are 16 residues in the CDR3. Trimming removed 0 bases at V and 0 bases at J, with 9 bases between. In nucleotides, the CDR3 is TGCGCCAGCAGCCAAGATTTCTTGAGCTCCTACAATGAGCAGTTCTTC. Amino acid sequence: CASSQDFLSSYNEQFF.

Only a few counts were recorded for this clonotype. V is TRBV4-2 and J is TRBJ1-6; the D is unclear. This CDR3 has 15 residues. Trimming took 0 bases from V and 5 from J, leaving 8 bases between them. The germline CDR1 and CDR2 sequences are LGHNA and YNFKEQ. CDR3: CASSQDLLDNSPLHF. The CDR3 DNA reads as TGTGCCAGCAGCCAAGATCTACTGGATAATTCACCCCTCCACTTT.

The V and J genes are TRBV11-2 and TRBJ1-5; perhaps TRBD1 as D (6 bases). This CDR3 spans 17 amino acids. Germline values: CDR1 SGHAT, CDR2 FQNNGV. With 5 bases removed from V and 2 bases from J, the gap between germline ends came to 19 bases. This CDR3 is CASSRYTTGIGNQPQHF. CDR3 nucleotide sequence: TGTGCCAGCAGCCGATATACTACAGGGATCGGCAATCAGCCCCAGCATTTT.

This clonotype was seen a handful of times. The genes are TRBV2 and TRBJ2-2, with D hard to call. Trimming stripped 2 bases from V and 1 base from J, with 8 bases between. CDR1 SNHLY and CDR2 FYNNEI come from the germline V gene. This CDR3 region has 15 residues. The CDR3 DNA reads as TGTGCCAGCAGTGAATTTTACAGGAACACCGGGGAGCTGTTTTTT. Amino acid sequence: CASSEFYRNTGELFF.

The V and J genes are TRBV7-2 and TRBJ1-4, with 8 bases fitting TRBD1. Germline loops: CDR1 SGHTA, CDR2 FQGNSA. Losses at the gene ends were 5 bases for V and 5 bases for J; bases not matched to a gene: 10. This CDR3 is built from 16 residues. As DNA, the CDR3 is TGTGCCAGCAGCCGCATATACAGGGGGACGAATGAAAAACTGTTTTTT. This sequence encodes CASSRIYRGTNEKLFF.

This clonotype has more than one count but fewer than ten. V usage is TRBV12-3 or TRBV12-4 and J usage is TRBJ2-1; maybe TRBD2 (6 bases). V was clipped by 5 bases and J by 5 bases, with 13 bases between them. The CDR3 is 14 amino acids. The CDR3 DNA reads as TGTGCCAGCAGTCCCCGGACTACTCACAATGAGCAGTTCTTC. Translating it yields CASSPRTTHNEQFF.

This chain connects TRBV5-5 to TRBJ1-2; D gene uncertain. V lost 6 bases and J 2 bases, leaving 11 bases between the germline ends. CDR1 is SGHKS, CDR2 YYEKEE, per germline (reference sequence). The length of the CDR3 is 13 residues. The chain's CDR3 is CASKPQVNYGYTF. The CDR3 DNA sequence: TGTGCCAGCAAACCTCAGGTGAACTATGGCTACACCTTC.